The clone carrying this T cell receptor beta chain was counted once. Its antigen is unknown. Both CD45RO+ cells and CCR7-negative CD45RA+ TemRA cells were combined to make up CD8 memory. The CDR3 has 15 residues. Germline V gene sequence: CDR1 SQVTM, CDR2 ANQGSEA. The ends lost 7 bases at V and 2 bases at J; junction bases unmatched: 9. This table comes from immunoSEQ multiplex PCR, and its TCRdb copy is limited to in-frame clones, with some not included. The data hold approximately 400,000 clones, with about 96% observed a single time. This entry comes from a study of shared clonotypes between healthy human individuals. Findings of the study overall: Enrolling few donors narrowed the genetic and exposure-history diversity that was represented.

This chain connects TRBV29-1 to TRBJ2-7, with 12 positions matching TRBD1. Source material: memory CD8+ T cells sorted from blood. This sample's subset: CD45RO+ cells pooled with CCR7-negative TemRA cells. The TCR originated in a man aged 25 to 45 in good health. CDR3 nucleotides: TGCAGCGGCCTGGGGGGACAGGGGGCGACCTACGAGCAGTACTTC. This sequence encodes CSGLGGQGATYEQYF.